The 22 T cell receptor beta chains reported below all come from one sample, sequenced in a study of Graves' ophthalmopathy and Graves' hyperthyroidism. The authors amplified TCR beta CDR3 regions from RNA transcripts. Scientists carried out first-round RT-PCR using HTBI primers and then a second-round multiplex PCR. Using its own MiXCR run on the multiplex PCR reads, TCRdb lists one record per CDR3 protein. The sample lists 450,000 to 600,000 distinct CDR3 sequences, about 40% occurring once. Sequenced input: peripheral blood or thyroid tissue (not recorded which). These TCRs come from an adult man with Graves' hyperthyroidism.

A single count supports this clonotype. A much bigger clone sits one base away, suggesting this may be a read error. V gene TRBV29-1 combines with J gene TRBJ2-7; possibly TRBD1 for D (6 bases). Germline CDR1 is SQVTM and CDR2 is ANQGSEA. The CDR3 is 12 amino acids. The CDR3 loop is CSVLAGDHERYF. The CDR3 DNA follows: TGCAGCGTCCTGGCAGGGGATCACGAGCGGTACTTC.

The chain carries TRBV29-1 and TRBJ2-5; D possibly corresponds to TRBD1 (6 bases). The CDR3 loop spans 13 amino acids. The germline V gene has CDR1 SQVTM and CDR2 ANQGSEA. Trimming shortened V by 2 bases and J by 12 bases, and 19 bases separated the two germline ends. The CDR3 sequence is CSVEISVVGAKYF. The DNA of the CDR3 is TGCAGCGTTGAAATTTCCGTAGTGGGGGCCAAGTACTTC.

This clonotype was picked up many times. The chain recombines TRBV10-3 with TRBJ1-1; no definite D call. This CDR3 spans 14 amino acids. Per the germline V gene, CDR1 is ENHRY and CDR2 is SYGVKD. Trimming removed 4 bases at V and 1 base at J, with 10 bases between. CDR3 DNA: TGTGCCATCAGTGTTTCCTACGGGAACACTGAAGCTTTCTTT. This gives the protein CAISVSYGNTEAFF.

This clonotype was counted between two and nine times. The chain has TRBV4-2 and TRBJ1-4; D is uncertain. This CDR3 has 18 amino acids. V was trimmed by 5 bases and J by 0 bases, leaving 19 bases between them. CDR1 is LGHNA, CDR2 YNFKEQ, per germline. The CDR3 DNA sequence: TGTGCCAGCAGCTCCCGAGACGGCTTGGTTGCAACTAATGAAAAACTGTTTTTT. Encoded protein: CASSSRDGLVATNEKLFF.

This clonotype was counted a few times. The DNA of the CDR3 is TGTGCCAGCAGTGAAGAATTTGGGGACGACTACCAAGAGACCCAGTACTTC. This sequence encodes CASSEEFGDDYQETQYF. The rearrangement links TRBV2 to TRBJ2-5; D might be TRBD1 or TRBD2, each matching 5 bases. V was clipped by 1 base and J by 0 bases, with 15 bases between them. From germline, CDR1 is SNHLY and CDR2 FYNNEI. This CDR3 is built from 17 residues.

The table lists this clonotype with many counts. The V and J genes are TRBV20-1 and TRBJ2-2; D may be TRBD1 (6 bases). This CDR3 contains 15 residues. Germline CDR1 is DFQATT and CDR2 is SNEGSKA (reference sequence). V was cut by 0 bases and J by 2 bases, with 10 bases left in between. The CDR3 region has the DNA TGCAGTGCTAGAGATTTAGGGGGTAACACCGGGGAGCTGTTTTTT. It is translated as CSARDLGGNTGELFF.

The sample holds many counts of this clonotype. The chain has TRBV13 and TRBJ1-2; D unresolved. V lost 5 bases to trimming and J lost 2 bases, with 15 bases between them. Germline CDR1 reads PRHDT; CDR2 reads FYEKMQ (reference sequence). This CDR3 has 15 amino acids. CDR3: CASSRSDGFNYGYTF. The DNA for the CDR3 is TGTGCCAGCAGCCGTTCGGACGGGTTCAACTATGGCTACACCTTC.

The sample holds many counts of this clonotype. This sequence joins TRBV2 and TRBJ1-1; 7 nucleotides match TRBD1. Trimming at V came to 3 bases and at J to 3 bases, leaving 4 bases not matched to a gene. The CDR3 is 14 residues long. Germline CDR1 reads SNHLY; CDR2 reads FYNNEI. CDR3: CASSEGRGYTEAFF. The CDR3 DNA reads TGTGCCAGCAGTGAGGGCAGGGGGTACACTGAAGCTTTCTTT.

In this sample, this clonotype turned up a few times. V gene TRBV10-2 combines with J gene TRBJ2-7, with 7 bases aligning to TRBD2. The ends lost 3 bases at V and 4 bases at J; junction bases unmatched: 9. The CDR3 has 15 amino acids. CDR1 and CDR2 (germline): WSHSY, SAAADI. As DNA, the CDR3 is TGCGCCAGCAGTGACGGGCCGGGACTATCATACGAGCAGTACTTC. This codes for CASSDGPGLSYEQYF.

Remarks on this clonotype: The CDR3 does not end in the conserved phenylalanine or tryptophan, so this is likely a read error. The CDR3 DNA sequence: TGCGCCAGCGAAGCAGGGCCTAGCACAGATACGCAGTATCTT. Encoded protein: CASEAGPSTDTQYL. The J gene is TRBJ2-3, the V gene TRBV5-1; maybe TRBD1 (5 bases). V lost 7 bases and J lost 0, with 12 bases in between. Germline V gene data show CDR1 as SGHRS and CDR2 as YFSETQ. The CDR3 extends over 14 amino acids.

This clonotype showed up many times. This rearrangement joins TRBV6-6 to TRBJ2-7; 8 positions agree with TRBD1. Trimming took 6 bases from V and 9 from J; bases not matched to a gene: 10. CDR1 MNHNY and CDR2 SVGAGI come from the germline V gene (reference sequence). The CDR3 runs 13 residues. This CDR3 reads CASRTGTGGGQYF. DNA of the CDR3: TGTGCCAGCAGGACCGGGACAGGCGGCGGGCAGTACTTC.

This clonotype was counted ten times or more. The CDR3 spells CATSIGGKETQYF. CDR3 DNA: TGTGCCACCAGTATCGGGGGGAAAGAGACCCAGTACTTC. The chain joins TRBV24-1 to TRBJ2-5; TRBD2 matches at 7 bases. Germline V gene data show CDR1 as KGHDR and CDR2 as SFDVKD. The CDR3 is made up of 13 amino acids. J gave up 3 bases and V 6 bases, and 3 bases lay outside the gene matches.

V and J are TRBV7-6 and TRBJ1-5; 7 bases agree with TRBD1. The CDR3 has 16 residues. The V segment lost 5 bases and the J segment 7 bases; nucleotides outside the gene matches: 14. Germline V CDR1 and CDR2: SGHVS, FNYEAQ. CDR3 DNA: TGTGCCAGCAGCACGCTACAGGGGAACTTGTGGCAGCCCCAGCATTTT. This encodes CASSTLQGNLWQPQHF.

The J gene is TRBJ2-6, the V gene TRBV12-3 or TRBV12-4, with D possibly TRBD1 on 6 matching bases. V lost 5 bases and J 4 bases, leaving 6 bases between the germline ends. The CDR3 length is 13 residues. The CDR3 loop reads CASSGTGANVLTF. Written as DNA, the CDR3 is TGTGCCAGCAGTGGGACAGGGGCCAACGTCCTGACTTTC.

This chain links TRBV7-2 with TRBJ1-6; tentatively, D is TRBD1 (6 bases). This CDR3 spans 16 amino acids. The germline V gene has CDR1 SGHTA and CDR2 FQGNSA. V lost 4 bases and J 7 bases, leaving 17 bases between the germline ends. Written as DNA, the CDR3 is TGTGCCAGCAGCTCAGGGGATGGGTCTTGGAATTCACCCCTCCACTTT. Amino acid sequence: CASSSGDGSWNSPLHF.

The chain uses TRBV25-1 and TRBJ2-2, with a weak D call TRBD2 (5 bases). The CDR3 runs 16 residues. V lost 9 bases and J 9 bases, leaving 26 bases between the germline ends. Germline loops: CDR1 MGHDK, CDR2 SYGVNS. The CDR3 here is CASSRAASSNSWELFF. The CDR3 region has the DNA TGTGCCAGTTCGAGGGCCGCTAGCAGTAATAGCTGGGAGCTGTTTTTT.

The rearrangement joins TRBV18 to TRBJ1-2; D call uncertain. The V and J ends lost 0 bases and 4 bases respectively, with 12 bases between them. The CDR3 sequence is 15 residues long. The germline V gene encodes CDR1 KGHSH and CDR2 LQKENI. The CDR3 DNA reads TGTGCCAGCTCACCACCCTCGACGGAGAGCTATGGCTACACCTTC. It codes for CASSPPSTESYGYTF.

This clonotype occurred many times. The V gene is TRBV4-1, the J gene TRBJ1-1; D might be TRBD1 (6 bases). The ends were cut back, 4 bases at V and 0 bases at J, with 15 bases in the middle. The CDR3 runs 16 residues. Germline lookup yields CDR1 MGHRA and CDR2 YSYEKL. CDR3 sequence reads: CASSPRTATLNTEAFF. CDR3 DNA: TGCGCCAGCAGCCCCCGGACAGCTACTTTGAACACTGAAGCTTTCTTT.

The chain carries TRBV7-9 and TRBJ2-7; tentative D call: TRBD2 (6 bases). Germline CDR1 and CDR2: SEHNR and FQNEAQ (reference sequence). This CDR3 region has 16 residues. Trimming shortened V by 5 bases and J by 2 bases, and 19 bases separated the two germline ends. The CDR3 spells CASSKMAGRQTYEQYF. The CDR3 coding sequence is TGTGCCAGCAGCAAGATGGCGGGACGCCAGACCTACGAGCAGTACTTC.

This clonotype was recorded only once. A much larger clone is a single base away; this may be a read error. The CDR3 nucleotides are TGTGCCATCAGTTCCCTCTGGGCTTTCTTT. The encoded protein is CAISSLWAFF. The gene calls are TRBV10-3 and TRBJ1-1; D remains ambiguous. CDR1 and CDR2 (germline): ENHRY, SYGVKD. With 5 bases removed from V and 11 bases from J, the gap between germline ends came to 9 bases. The CDR3 extends over 10 amino acids.

The CDR3 DNA sequence: TGTGCCAGCAGCTTAACTAGCGGTTTCAAAGATACGCAGTATTTT. Residues: CASSLTSGFKDTQYF. The chain is built from TRBV7-6 and TRBJ2-3; 8 nucleotides align to TRBD2. This CDR3 contains 15 residues. Germline V CDR1 and CDR2: SGHVS, FNYEAQ. V lost 2 bases to trimming and J lost 5 bases; unmatched junction nucleotides: 6.

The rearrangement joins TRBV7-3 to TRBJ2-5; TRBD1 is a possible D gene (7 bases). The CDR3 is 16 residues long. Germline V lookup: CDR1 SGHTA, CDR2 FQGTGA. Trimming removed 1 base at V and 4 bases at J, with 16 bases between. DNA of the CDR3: TGTGCCAGCAGCTTAATTCAGGGGGGCCGATTAGAGACCCAGTACTTC. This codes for CASSLIQGGRLETQYF. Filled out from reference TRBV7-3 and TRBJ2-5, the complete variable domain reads GAGVSQTPSNKVTEKGKYVELRCDPISGHTALYWYRQSLGQGPEFLIYFQGTGAADDSGLPNDRFFAVRPEGSVSTLKIQRTERGDSAVYLCASSLIQGGRLETQYFGPGTRLLVL.